The next 20 T cell receptor beta chains were all read from a single sample in a study of T cell repertoires in cytomegalovirus infection. TCRdb reprocessed the reads via MiXCR and lists one record per CDR3 protein. The sample lists 200,000 to 300,000 distinct CDR3 sequences, roughly 15% occurring once. The specimen was PBMCs. The receptors derive from a human donor in good health (CMV status not recorded). Some clones in this sample may be carry-over from other donors' samples.

This clonotype was detected many times. The chain uses TRBV7-9 and TRBJ1-1, with 8 bases matching TRBD1. Germline values: CDR1 SEHNR, CDR2 FQNEAQ (reference sequence). The J segment lost 0 bases and the V segment lost 5 bases, leaving 8 bases of the junction unmatched. This CDR3 is 16 amino acids long. In nucleotides, the CDR3 is TGTGCCAGCAGCCCTGACAGGGGCTGGGTGAACACTGAAGCTTTCTTT. It specifies CASSPDRGWVNTEAFF.

This clonotype was found many times. The chain recombines TRBV20-1 with TRBJ2-5; 8 bases fit TRBD2. CDR3 length: 13 residues. V gave up 2 bases and J gave up 4 bases; unmatched junction bases: 3. Germline lookup yields CDR1 DFQATT and CDR2 SNEGSKA (reference sequence). CDR3 coding DNA: TGCAGTGCTAGACTAGCGGGCGGAGAGACCCAGTACTTC. Residues: CSARLAGGETQYF.

This clonotype was counted only a few times. The gene calls are TRBV5-4 and TRBJ2-1, with TRBD2 identical over 8 bases. Per the germline V gene, CDR1 is SGHNT and CDR2 is YYREEE (reference sequence). V shed 0 bases and J 1 base; nucleotides not matched to a gene: 9. CDR3 length: 18 amino acids. In nucleotides, the CDR3 is TGTGCCAGCAGCTTGGGGGGTTTAGCGGGAACTTCCTACAATGAGCAGTTCTTC. It yields the protein CASSLGGLAGTSYNEQFF. The full variable domain, rest sourced from reference TRBV5-4 and TRBJ2-1, is ETGVTQSPTHLIKTRGQQVTLRCSSQSGHNTVSWYQQALGQGPQFIFQYYREEENGRGNFPPRFSGLQFPNYSSELNVNALELDDSALYLCASSLGGLAGTSYNEQFFGPGTRLTVL.

A word on this clonotype: A read error may be the cause here, since a much bigger clone is one base away. The chain couples TRBV3-1 to TRBJ1-1, with 8 positions matching TRBD1. Germline V CDR1 and CDR2: LGHDT, YNNKEL (reference sequence). V was clipped by 1 base and J by 0 bases; unmatched bases: 1. CDR3 length: 15 amino acids. The CDR3 loop is CASSQGTGMNTEAFF. CDR3 DNA: TGTGCCAGCAGCCAAGGGACAGGGATGAACACTGAAGCTTTCTTT.

At least ten counts were recorded for this clonotype. V and J are TRBV7-9 and TRBJ2-5, with TRBD1 as a possible D gene (5 bases). This CDR3 is 15 amino acids long. Germline V gives CDR1 SEHNR, CDR2 FQNEAQ (reference sequence). V lost 4 bases and J 5 bases, leaving 17 bases between the germline ends. As DNA, the CDR3 is TGTGCCAGCAGCTCCAGGGTGTCCTTGGGGGAGACCCAGTACTTC. The encoded protein is CASSSRVSLGETQYF.

The J gene is TRBJ2-1, the V gene TRBV19, with 10 bases lining up with TRBD2. V was clipped by 3 bases and J by 3 bases; unmatched bases: 8. The CDR3 extends over 17 amino acids. Germline V gene sequence: CDR1 LNHDA, CDR2 SQIVND (reference sequence). The CDR3 nucleotides read TGTGCCAGTAGTATTCTCCTAGCGGGAGCGAGCTACAATGAGCAGTTCTTC. The encoded protein is CASSILLAGASYNEQFF.

This clonotype was counted at least ten times. The rearrangement uses TRBV7-2 and TRBJ1-3, with unresolved D. V lost 7 bases, J lost 5 bases, and 18 bases lay in between. Germline V CDR1 and CDR2: SGHTA, FQGNSA. This CDR3 region has 15 residues. CDR3 region: CASTLSVDRRNTIYF. CDR3 sequence (DNA): TGTGCCAGCACCCTTTCGGTGGACCGCCGAAACACCATATATTTT.

V and J are TRBV12-3 or TRBV12-4 and TRBJ2-2; no definite D call. V was trimmed by 6 bases and J by 1 base, leaving 24 bases between them. The CDR3 is 19 amino acids. The chain's CDR3 is CASSNLGKGLSRNTGELFF. In DNA, the CDR3 is TGTGCCAGCAGCAACCTGGGGAAAGGGTTGAGTAGGAACACCGGGGAGCTGTTTTTT.

This clonotype was seen at least ten times. The CDR3 nucleotides read TGTGCCAGCAGCTCCCTAGTGGTCTCCTACGAGCAGTACTTC. Its translation is CASSSLVVSYEQYF. This chain joins TRBV7-2 and TRBJ2-7; D uncertain. CDR3 length equals 14 residues. The V and J ends lost 4 bases and 0 bases respectively, with 10 bases between them. The germline gives CDR1 SGHTA, CDR2 FQGNSA.

This clonotype was counted a single time. V is TRBV29-1 and J is TRBJ1-4; D unclear. Per the germline V gene, CDR1 is SQVTM and CDR2 is ANQGSEA. The CDR3 runs to 11 residues. Trimming pared 7 bases from V and 5 bases from J, leaving 8 bases between. The CDR3 spells CSARGNEKLFF. The CDR3 DNA reads as TGCAGCGCGAGAGGGAATGAAAAACTGTTTTTT. Variable domain in full (rest from reference TRBV29-1 and TRBJ1-4): SAVISQKPSRDICQRGTSLTIQCQVDSQVTMMFWYRQQPGQSLTLIATANQGSEATYESGFVIDKFPISRPNLTFSTLTVSNMSPEDSSIYLCSARGNEKLFFGSGTQLSVL.

The chain employs TRBV28 and TRBJ2-7; maybe TRBD1 (5 bases). The CDR3 has 16 amino acids. Germline-derived CDR1 and CDR2 are MDHEN and SYDVKM. Trimming removed 7 bases at V and 4 bases at J, with 23 bases between. The CDR3 bases are TGTGCCAGCATGCCCCTGGGTCTTACAGGCCCGTACGAGCAGTACTTC. Encoded protein: CASMPLGLTGPYEQYF.

In this sample, this clonotype turned up a few times. The chain employs TRBV14 and TRBJ1-1, with 7 bases matching TRBD1. Trimming cost V 1 base and J 4 bases; bases outside gene matches: 15. CDR1 and CDR2 (germline): SGHDN, FVKESK. There are 18 residues in the CDR3. In nucleotides, the CDR3 is TGTGCCAGCAGCCAAGTGGTGGGACAGTCATTCGGTGGCACTGAAGCTTTCTTT. The encoded protein is CASSQVVGQSFGGTEAFF.

The table lists this clonotype with many counts. A read error may produce the germline difference seen at one junction end. The rearrangement joins TRBV7-2 to TRBJ1-5, with D possibly TRBD1 on 6 matching bases. The V gene's germline CDR1 is SGHTA and CDR2 FQGNSA. This CDR3 has 15 amino acids. CDR3 in amino acids: CASTLTGTSNQPQHF. CDR3 nucleotide sequence: TGTGCCAGCACCTTAACAGGGACTAGCAATCAGCCCCAGCATTTT.

In its sample, this clonotype was seen many times. The chain links TRBV28 to TRBJ2-3, with 10 bases that match TRBD2. The CDR3 loop spans 17 amino acids. With 5 bases clipped from V and 0 bases from J, the junction kept 8 bases outside the gene matches. The germline gives CDR1 MDHEN, CDR2 SYDVKM. The CDR3 DNA sequence: TGTGCCAGCAGTCCCTATAGCGGGAGGCTAAGCACAGATACGCAGTATTTT. As protein: CASSPYSGRLSTDTQYF.

This clonotype was recorded a few times. The rearrangement uses TRBV7-3 and TRBJ2-7; 14 positions match TRBD2. Losses at the gene ends were 2 bases for V and 4 bases for J; bases not matched to a gene: 13. CDR3 length: 19 residues. Germline V gives CDR1 SGHTA, CDR2 FQGTGA. CDR3 sequence reads: CASSLLVRGLAGDGYEQYF. The CDR3, as DNA: TGTGCCAGCAGCTTATTGGTGCGGGGACTAGCGGGAGATGGGTACGAGCAGTACTTC.

The chain couples TRBV5-1 to TRBJ2-3; D is uncertain. The CDR3 runs to 12 residues. With 3 bases removed from V and 5 bases from J, the gap between germline ends came to 7 bases. The germline gives CDR1 SGHRS, CDR2 YFSETQ. Written as DNA, the CDR3 is TGCGCCAGCAGCTACGTGCGAGATACGCAGTATTTT. Translated: CASSYVRDTQYF.

This clonotype appeared a few times. This chain links TRBV11-2 with TRBJ2-1; perhaps TRBD1 as D (6 bases). V was trimmed by 5 bases and J by 0 bases, leaving 14 bases between them. CDR3 size: 16 residues. In germline, CDR1 is SGHAT, CDR2 FQNNGV. The CDR3 region is CASSQLRGGSYNEQFF. CDR3 in DNA: TGTGCCAGCAGCCAACTCAGGGGCGGCTCCTACAATGAGCAGTTCTTC. The variable domain in full, completed from reference TRBV11-2 and TRBJ2-1, reads EAGVAQSPRYKIIEKRQSVAFWCNPISGHATLYWYQQILGQGPKLLIQFQNNGVVDDSQLPKDRFSAERLKGVDSTLKIQPAKLEDSAVYLCASSQLRGGSYNEQFFGPGTRLTVL.

The V call is TRBV6-6, the J call TRBJ2-7; 9 bases map to TRBD1. This CDR3 has 14 residues. After removal of 3 bases from V and 3 bases from J, the junction contained 3 bases not matched to a gene. The germline gives CDR1 MNHNY, CDR2 SVGAGI (reference sequence). CDR3 nucleotides: TGTGCCAGCAGTTATGGGACAGGGATCTACGAGCAGTACTTC. Protein sequence: CASSYGTGIYEQYF.

The rearrangement uses TRBV27 and TRBJ2-5; maybe TRBD2 (6 bases). This CDR3 is built from 13 residues. Trimming pared 8 bases from V and 5 bases from J, leaving 15 bases between. CDR1 and CDR2 (germline): MNHEY, SMNVEV (reference sequence). DNA for the CDR3: TGTGCCAGCCGCCGGGGGTCGGCGGAGACCCAGTACTTC. It is translated as CASRRGSAETQYF.

The rearrangement uses TRBV24-1 and TRBJ2-1; D gene uncertain. The CDR3 extends over 14 amino acids. Germline-derived CDR1 and CDR2 are KGHDR and SFDVKD. Trimming stripped 3 bases from V and 4 bases from J, with 9 bases between. DNA of the CDR3: TGTGCCACCAGTGATGGAAGGGCATACAATGAGCAGTTCTTC. Protein: CATSDGRAYNEQFF.